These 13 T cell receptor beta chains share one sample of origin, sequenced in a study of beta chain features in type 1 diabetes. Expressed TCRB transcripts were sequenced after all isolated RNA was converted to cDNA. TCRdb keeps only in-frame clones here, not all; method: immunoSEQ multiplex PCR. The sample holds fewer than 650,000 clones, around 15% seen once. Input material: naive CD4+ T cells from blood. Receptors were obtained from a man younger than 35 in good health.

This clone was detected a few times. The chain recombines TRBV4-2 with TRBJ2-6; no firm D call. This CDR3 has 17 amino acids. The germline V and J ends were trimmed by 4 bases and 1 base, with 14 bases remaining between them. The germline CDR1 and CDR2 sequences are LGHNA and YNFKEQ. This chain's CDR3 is CASSPSASSSGANVLTF. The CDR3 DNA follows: TGTGCCAGCAGCCCATCCGCGAGCTCGTCTGGGGCCAACGTCCTGACTTTC.

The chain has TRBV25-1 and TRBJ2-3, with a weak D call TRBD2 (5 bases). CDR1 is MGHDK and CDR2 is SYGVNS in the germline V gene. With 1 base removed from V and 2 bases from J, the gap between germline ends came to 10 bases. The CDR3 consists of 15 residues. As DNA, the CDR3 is TGTGCCAGCAGTGAATTTGAGCGGACCACAGATACGCAGTATTTT. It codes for CASSEFERTTDTQYF.

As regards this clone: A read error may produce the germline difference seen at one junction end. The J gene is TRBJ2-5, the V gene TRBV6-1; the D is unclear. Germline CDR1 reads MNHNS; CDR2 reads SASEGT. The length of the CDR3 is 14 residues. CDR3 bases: TGTGCCAGCAGTGAATCCCGCACGCGCAGCGTTAGGGACTTC. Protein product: CASSESRTRSVRDF.

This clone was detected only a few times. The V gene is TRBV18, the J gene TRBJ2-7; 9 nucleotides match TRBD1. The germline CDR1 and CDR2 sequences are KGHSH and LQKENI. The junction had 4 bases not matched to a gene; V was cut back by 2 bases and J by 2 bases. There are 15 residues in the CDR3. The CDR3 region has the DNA TGTGCCAGCTCACCAACGACAGGGGGGCCCTACGAGCAGTACTTC. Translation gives CASSPTTGGPYEQYF.

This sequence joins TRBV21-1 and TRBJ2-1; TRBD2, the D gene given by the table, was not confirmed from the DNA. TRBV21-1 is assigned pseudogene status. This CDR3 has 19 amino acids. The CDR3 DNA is TGTGCCAGCAGCATAGCGGGAGTCCCGGTGCTTAGCTCCTACAATGAGCAGTTCTTC. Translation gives CASSIAGVPVLSSYNEQFF.

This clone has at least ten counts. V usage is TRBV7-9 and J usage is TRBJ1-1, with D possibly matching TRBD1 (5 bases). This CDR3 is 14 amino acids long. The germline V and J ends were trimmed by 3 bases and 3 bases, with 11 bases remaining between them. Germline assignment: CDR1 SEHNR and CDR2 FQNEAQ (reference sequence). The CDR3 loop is CASSFKGRDTEAFF. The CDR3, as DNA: TGTGCCAGCAGCTTCAAGGGACGCGACACTGAAGCTTTCTTT.

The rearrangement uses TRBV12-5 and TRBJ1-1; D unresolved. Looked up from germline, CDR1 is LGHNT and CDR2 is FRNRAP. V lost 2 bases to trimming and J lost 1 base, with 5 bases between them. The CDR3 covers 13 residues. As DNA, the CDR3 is TGTGCTAGTGGTTTGTTAGAGAACACTGAAGCTTTCTTT. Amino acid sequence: CASGLLENTEAFF.

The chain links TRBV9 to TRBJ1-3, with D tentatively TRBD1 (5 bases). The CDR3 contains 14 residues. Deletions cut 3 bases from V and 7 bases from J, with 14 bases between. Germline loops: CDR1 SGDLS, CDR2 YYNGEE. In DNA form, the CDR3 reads TGTGCCAGCAGCGACGGGACGCCGGCTAACACCATATATTTT. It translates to CASSDGTPANTIYF.

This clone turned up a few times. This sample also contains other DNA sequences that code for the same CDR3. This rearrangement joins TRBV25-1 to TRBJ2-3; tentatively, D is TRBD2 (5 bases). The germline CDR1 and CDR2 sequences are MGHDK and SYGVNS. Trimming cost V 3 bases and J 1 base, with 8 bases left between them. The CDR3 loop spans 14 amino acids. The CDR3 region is CASSEFSGTDTQYF. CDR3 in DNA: TGTGCCAGCAGTGAGTTTAGCGGCACAGATACGCAGTATTTT.

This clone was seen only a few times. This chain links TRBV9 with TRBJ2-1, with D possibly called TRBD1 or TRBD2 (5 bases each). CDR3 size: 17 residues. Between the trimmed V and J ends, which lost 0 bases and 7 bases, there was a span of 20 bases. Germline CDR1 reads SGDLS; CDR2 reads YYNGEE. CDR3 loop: CASSVVPHGGPGNEQFF. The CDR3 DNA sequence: TGTGCCAGCAGCGTAGTTCCCCATGGGGGTCCCGGGAATGAGCAGTTCTTC.

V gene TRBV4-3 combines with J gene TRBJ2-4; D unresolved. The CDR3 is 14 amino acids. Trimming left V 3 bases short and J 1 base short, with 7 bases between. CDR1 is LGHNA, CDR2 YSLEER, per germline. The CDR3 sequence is CASSHVGAKNIQYF. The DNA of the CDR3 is TGCGCCAGCAGCCACGTAGGGGCCAAAAACATTCAGTACTTC.

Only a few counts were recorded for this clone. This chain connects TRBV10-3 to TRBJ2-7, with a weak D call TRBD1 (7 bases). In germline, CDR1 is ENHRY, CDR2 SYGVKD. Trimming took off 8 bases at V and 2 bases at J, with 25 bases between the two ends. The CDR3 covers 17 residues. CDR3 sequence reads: CAIRRGRQGRRPYEQYF. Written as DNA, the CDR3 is TGTGCCATCCGGAGGGGTCGACAGGGCAGGCGGCCCTACGAGCAGTACTTC.

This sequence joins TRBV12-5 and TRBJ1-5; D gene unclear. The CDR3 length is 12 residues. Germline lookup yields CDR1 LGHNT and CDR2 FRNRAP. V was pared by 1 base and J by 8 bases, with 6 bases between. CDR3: CASGLGLEPQHF. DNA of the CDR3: TGTGCTAGTGGTTTGGGCCTAGAGCCCCAGCATTTT.